The following is a T cell receptor beta chain sequence with its context. Germline lookup yields CDR1 ENHRY and CDR2 SYGVKD. The trim removed 5 bases at V and 4 bases at J, leaving 7 bases unmatched. This CDR3 is built from 15 residues. These data belong to a study of blood T cell repertoires in COVID-19. Study-level background: The samples span acute and convalescent COVID-19 from the United States, Italy and Spain.

Per the study methods: Amplified reference gene primers provided the basis for estimating nucleated cell counts. Using immunoSEQ multiplex PCR, the repertoire was profiled, and TCRdb retains in-frame clones only, with some absent. V and J calls and clone size are those listed in that table; D and trimming were worked out from the DNA. The sample yields 470,000 or so clones, 80% to 90% seen once. Sequencing was done on a sample of peripheral blood. The rearrangement joins TRBV10-3 to TRBJ1-2; 10 nucleotides line up with TRBD1. This receptor was identified in a human donor in a cohort sampled during active COVID-19. The CDR3 coding sequence is TGTGCCATCAGTAGGACAGGGGGGGGTGGCTATGGCTACACCTTC. Its translation: CAISRTGGGGYGYTF.